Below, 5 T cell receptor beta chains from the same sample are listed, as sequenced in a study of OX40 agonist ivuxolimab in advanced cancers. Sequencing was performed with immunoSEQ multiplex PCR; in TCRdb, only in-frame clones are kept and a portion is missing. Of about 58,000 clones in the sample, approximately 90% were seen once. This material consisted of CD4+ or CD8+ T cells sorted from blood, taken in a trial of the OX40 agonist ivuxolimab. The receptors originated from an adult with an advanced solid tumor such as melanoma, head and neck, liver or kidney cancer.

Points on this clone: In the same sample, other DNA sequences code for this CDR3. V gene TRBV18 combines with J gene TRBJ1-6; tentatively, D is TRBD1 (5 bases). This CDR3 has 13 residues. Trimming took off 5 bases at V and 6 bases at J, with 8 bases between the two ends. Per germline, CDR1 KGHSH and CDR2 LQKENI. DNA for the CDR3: TGTGCCAGCTCAGTAGACAGTAATTCACCCCTCCACTTT. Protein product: CASSVDSNSPLHF.

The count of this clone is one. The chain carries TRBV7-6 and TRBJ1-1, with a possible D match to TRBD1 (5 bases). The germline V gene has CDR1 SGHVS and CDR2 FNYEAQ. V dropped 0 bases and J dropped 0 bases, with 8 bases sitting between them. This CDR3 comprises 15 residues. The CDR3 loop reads CASSLAGGVNTEAFF. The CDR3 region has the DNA TGTGCCAGCAGCTTAGCCGGGGGGGTGAACACTGAAGCTTTCTTT.

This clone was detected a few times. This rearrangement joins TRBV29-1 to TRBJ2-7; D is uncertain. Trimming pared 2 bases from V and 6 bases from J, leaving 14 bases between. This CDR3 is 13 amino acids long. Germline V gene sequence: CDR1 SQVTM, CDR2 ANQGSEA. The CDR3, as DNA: TGCAGCGTTGAACATATGGACGGTGGCGAGCAGTACTTC. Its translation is CSVEHMDGGEQYF.

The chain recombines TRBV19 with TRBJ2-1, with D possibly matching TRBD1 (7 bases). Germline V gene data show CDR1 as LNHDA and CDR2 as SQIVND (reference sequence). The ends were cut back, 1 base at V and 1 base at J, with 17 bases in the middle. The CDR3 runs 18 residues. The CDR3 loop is CASSIAEGASGSYNEQFF. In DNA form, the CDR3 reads TGTGCCAGTAGTATAGCGGAGGGGGCGAGCGGGTCCTACAATGAGCAGTTCTTC. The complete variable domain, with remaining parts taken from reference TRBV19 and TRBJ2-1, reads DGGITQSPKYLFRKEGQNVTLSCEQNLNHDAMYWYRQDPGQGLRLIYYSQIVNDFQKGDIAEGYSVSREKKESFPLTVTSAQKNPTAFYLCASSIAEGASGSYNEQFFGPGTRLTVL.

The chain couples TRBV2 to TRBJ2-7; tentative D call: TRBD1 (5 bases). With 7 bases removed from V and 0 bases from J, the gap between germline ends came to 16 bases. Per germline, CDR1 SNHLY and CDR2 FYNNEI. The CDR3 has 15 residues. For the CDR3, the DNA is TGTGCCAGCAAAACCAGGACAACGGACTCCTACGAGCAGTACTTC. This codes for CASKTRTTDSYEQYF.